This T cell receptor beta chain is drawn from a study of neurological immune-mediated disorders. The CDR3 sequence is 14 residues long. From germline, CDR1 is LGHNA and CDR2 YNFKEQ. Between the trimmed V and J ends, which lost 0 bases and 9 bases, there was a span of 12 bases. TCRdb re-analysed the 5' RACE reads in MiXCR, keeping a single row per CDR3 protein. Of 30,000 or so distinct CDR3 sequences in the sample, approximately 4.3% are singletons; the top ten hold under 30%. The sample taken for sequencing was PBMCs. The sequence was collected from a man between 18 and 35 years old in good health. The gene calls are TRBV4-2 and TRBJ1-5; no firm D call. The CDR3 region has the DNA TGTGCCAGCAGCCAAGATGGTTCCAATTGGCCCCAGCATTTT. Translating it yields CASSQDGSNWPQHF.